This T cell receptor (beta chain) was identified during a study of blood T cell repertoires in COVID-19. Turning to the study itself: Samples representing acute and convalescent COVID-19 were sourced from the United States, Italy and Spain. Sample material is recorded as cDNA or gDNA derived from T cells, B-cell-depleted T cells, or PBMCs.

The V gene's germline CDR1 is KGHSH and CDR2 LQKENI. Trimming took off 6 bases at V and 6 bases at J, with 20 bases between the two ends. CDR3 length: 15 residues. Methods used by the authors: Amplified reference gene primers provided the basis for estimating nucleated cell counts. Only in-frame clones appear in the TCRdb table, and some are missing; sequencing was by immunoSEQ multiplex PCR. V and J calls and clone size follow that table, whereas D and trimming were derived from the DNA. The table includes 30,000 to 35,000 clones, over 70% detected once. This rearrangement joins TRBV18 to TRBJ1-2; D might be TRBD1 (6 bases). The sequence came from a man older than 75 with active COVID-19. The sample consisted of peripheral blood. In DNA, the CDR3 is TGTGCCAGCTCCCCTCAACGGGAGGGGGATCATGGCTACACCTTC. This codes for CASSPQREGDHGYTF.